One and the same sample provided the 27 T cell receptor beta chains below, sequenced in a study of CD8+CD57+ T cells in acquired aplastic anemia. Patients chosen for sequencing had CD8+CD57+ cells that had expanded, as shown by flow cytometry. Researchers used genomic DNA as the template to profile TCR beta VDJ and CDR3. In TCRdb, the reads were re-called with MiXCR into one record per CDR3 protein. The data hold some 120,000 distinct CDR3 sequences, with nearly 40% observed a single time. Sequencing was carried out using sorted CD4+, CD8+, or CD8+CD57+ T cells (not recorded which) from PBMCs. All receptors come from a human donor with aplastic anemia.

The V gene is TRBV15, the J gene TRBJ2-2; tentative D call: TRBD2 (5 bases). V shed 4 bases and J shed 5 bases, with 11 bases lying between them. Germline values: CDR1 LNHNV, CDR2 YYDKDF (reference sequence). There are 14 residues in the CDR3. CDR3 bases: TGTGCCACCAGCATTCCTCGGGGTACCGGGGAGCTGTTTTTT. Translating it yields CATSIPRGTGELFF.

This clonotype was picked up one time. The chain uses TRBV19 and TRBJ2-6, with D hard to call. Germline CDR1 reads LNHDA; CDR2 reads SQIVND (reference sequence). There are 15 residues in the CDR3. V was pared by 3 bases and J by 0 bases, with 6 bases between. The CDR3 nucleotides are TGTGCCAGTAGTATTGGGGTCTCTGGGGCCAACGTCCTGACTTTC. Its translation is CASSIGVSGANVLTF.

The chain recombines TRBV12-3 or TRBV12-4 with TRBJ2-1, with 9 bases identical to TRBD2. The CDR3 contains 16 residues. Losses at the gene ends were 1 base for V and 7 bases for J; bases not matched to a gene: 8. The CDR3 nucleotides read TGTGCCAGCAGTTTAGTCTGTAGCGGGGGCCATAATGAGCAGTTCTTC. Translating gives CASSLVCSGGHNEQFF.

This clonotype was counted at least ten times. J is TRBJ2-3 and V is TRBV5-5, with TRBD2 as a possible D gene (5 bases). The germline V and J ends were trimmed by 4 bases and 0 bases, with 12 bases remaining between them. This CDR3 contains 15 residues. Germline values: CDR1 SGHKS, CDR2 YYEKEE (reference sequence). The CDR3 coding sequence is TGTGCCAGCAGCGCGGAGGTCACCAGCACAGATACGCAGTATTTT. It specifies CASSAEVTSTDTQYF. Complete variable domain (other parts from reference TRBV5-5 and TRBJ2-3): DAGVTQSPTHLIKTRGQQVTLRCSPISGHKSVSWYQQVLGQGPQFIFQYYEKEERGRGNFPDRFSARQFPNYSSELNVNALLLGDSALYLCASSAEVTSTDTQYFGPGTRLTVL.

This clonotype has just one count. The chain joins TRBV7-2 to TRBJ2-7, with no clear D. CDR1 and CDR2 from the germline V gene are SGHTA and FQGNSA. V shed 6 bases and J shed 5 bases, with 11 bases lying between them. The CDR3 contains 12 residues. For the CDR3, the DNA is TGTGCCAGCAGTGATGCGAGTCACGAGCAGTACGTC. Residues: CASSDASHEQYV.

Many counts were recorded for this clonotype. The chain uses TRBV5-1 and TRBJ2-2; no definite D call. CDR3 length equals 14 residues. Trimming pared 4 bases from V and 6 bases from J, leaving 13 bases between. The germline V gene has CDR1 SGHRS and CDR2 YFSETQ. CDR3 loop: CASSLTYTPGELFF. CDR3 bases: TGCGCCAGCAGCCTGACTTACACTCCCGGGGAGCTGTTTTTT.

This clonotype was counted between two and nine times. The V and J genes are TRBV24-1 and TRBJ1-5, with a tentative D call TRBD1 (6 bases). The CDR3 runs to 14 residues. Germline V gene data show CDR1 as KGHDR and CDR2 as SFDVKD. V was cut by 6 bases and J by 0 bases, with 8 bases left in between. CDR3 nucleotide sequence: TGTGCCACCAGTCCGACAGGTAGCAATCAGCCCCAGCATTTT. It translates to CATSPTGSNQPQHF.

This sequence joins TRBV20-1 and TRBJ2-5; D possibly uses TRBD1 or TRBD2 (5 bases each). V lost 5 bases and J 4 bases, leaving 11 bases between the germline ends. CDR1 DFQATT and CDR2 SNEGSKA come from the germline V gene (reference sequence). The CDR3 spans 12 residues. The CDR3 DNA reads as TGCAGTGCTCACGGGGCGGGAGAGACCCAGTACTTC. Protein sequence: CSAHGAGETQYF.

About this clonotype itself: Being one base from a much bigger clone, this may be a read error. The chain uses TRBV6-1 and TRBJ1-2, with TRBD1 matching over 7 bases. This CDR3 has 15 residues. Germline CDR1 reads MNHNS; CDR2 reads SASEGT. The junction had 6 bases not matched to a gene; V was cut back by 5 bases and J by 0 bases. The CDR3 DNA is TGTGCCAGCAGTCCCCCCGGGACAGCTAACTATGGCTACACCTTC. It yields the protein CASSPPGTANYGYTF.

This clonotype was recorded at least ten times. The chain is built from TRBV20-1 and TRBJ2-7; possibly TRBD1 for D (5 bases). CDR1 DFQATT and CDR2 SNEGSKA come from the germline V gene (reference sequence). Trimming removed 4 bases from V and 4 bases from J, with 14 bases in between. This CDR3 spans 13 amino acids. DNA of the CDR3: TGCAGTGCTATACAGGTGGTTGAATACGAGCAGTACTTC. It specifies CSAIQVVEYEQYF.

In its sample, this clonotype was seen many times. This chain uses TRBV20-1 with TRBJ1-2, with 7 nucleotides matching TRBD1. Germline V gives CDR1 DFQATT, CDR2 SNEGSKA (reference sequence). CDR3 length: 16 residues. The trim removed 1 base at V and 5 bases at J, leaving 13 bases unmatched. CDR3 sequence: CSARADTGARLYGYTF. CDR3 nucleotides: TGCAGTGCTAGAGCCGATACAGGGGCGCGTCTATATGGCTACACCTTC.

The chain recombines TRBV10-3 with TRBJ2-3; 7 bases are a match to TRBD1. The CDR3 has 15 residues. Germline V gives CDR1 ENHRY, CDR2 SYGVKD. Trimming took 6 bases from V and 1 from J; bases not matched to a gene: 7. CDR3 loop: CAISNGGQGTDTQYF. CDR3 coding DNA: TGTGCCATCAGCAACGGCGGACAGGGCACAGATACGCAGTATTTT.

With regard to this clonotype: A much larger clone lies a single base off, so this may be a read error. The gene calls are TRBV7-2 and TRBJ1-3, with D maybe TRBD1 (6 bases). This CDR3 spans 15 amino acids. V was trimmed by 4 bases and J by 0 bases, leaving 10 bases between them. CDR1 is SGHTA, CDR2 FQGNSA, per germline. This CDR3 reads CASSSNRVSGNTIYF. The DNA for the CDR3 is TGTGCCAGCAGCTCAAACAGGGTCTCTGGAAACACCATATATTTT.

Remarks on this clonotype: Mismatch with germline at one junction end may stem from a read error. The DNA of the CDR3 is TGTGCCAGCAGAGGGGGGATTAGGGACATTCAGTGCTTC. It yields the protein CASRGGIRDIQCF. The V and J genes are TRBV12-3 or TRBV12-4 and TRBJ2-4, with D perhaps being TRBD1 or TRBD2 (6 bases each). The CDR3 is made up of 13 amino acids.

This clonotype was found many times. V gene TRBV20-1 combines with J gene TRBJ2-2, with D perhaps matching TRBD1 or TRBD2 (5 bases each). The CDR3 runs 13 residues. Germline V gives CDR1 DFQATT, CDR2 SNEGSKA (reference sequence). Trimming stripped 6 bases from V and 2 bases from J, with 10 bases between. The CDR3 bases are TGCAGTGCGGGGGACGGAAACACCGGGGAGCTGTTTTTT. Translated, it gives CSAGDGNTGELFF.

For this clonotype: Given a much more abundant clone one base away, this may be a read error. This chain links TRBV5-1 with TRBJ2-1; D unresolved. Germline CDR1 and CDR2: SGHRS and YFSETQ. This CDR3 has 12 amino acids. The CDR3 nucleotides are TGCGCCAGCAGCTTGGGAAACAATGGGCAGTTCTTC. Translated, it gives CASSLGNNGQFF.

This clonotype was picked up a small number of times. The rearrangement links TRBV28 to TRBJ2-7; 9 nucleotides align to TRBD1. Germline-derived CDR1 and CDR2 are MDHEN and SYDVKM. V shed 5 bases, J shed 3 bases, and the junction held 5 bases outside the gene matches. The length of the CDR3 is 14 residues. The DNA of the CDR3 is TGTGCCAGCAGTGCCCAGGGACAGGGCTACGAGCAGTACTTC. As protein: CASSAQGQGYEQYF.

This clonotype was detected many times. The rearrangement uses TRBV29-1 and TRBJ2-1; 7 bases align to TRBD1. V was pared by 3 bases and J by 0 bases, with 5 bases of the junction left unmatched. The CDR3 is 15 residues long. Per the germline V gene, CDR1 is SQVTM and CDR2 is ANQGSEA. This chain's CDR3 is CSVEGTASSYNEQFF. The CDR3 DNA sequence: TGCAGCGTTGAGGGGACAGCGAGCTCCTACAATGAGCAGTTCTTC.

This clonotype has ten or more counts. The chain recombines TRBV5-1 with TRBJ2-7, with D perhaps matching TRBD2 (7 bases). V shed 4 bases and J shed 1 base, with 15 bases lying between them. CDR3 size: 15 residues. Germline CDR1 is SGHRS and CDR2 is YFSETQ. The CDR3 DNA is TGCGCCAGCAGCCGGGGGGCGGGAAGGTCCTACGAGCAGTACTTC. Translation gives CASSRGAGRSYEQYF. Full variable domain (rest looked up from reference TRBV5-1 and TRBJ2-7): KAGVTQTPRYLIKTRGQQVTLSCSPISGHRSVSWYQQTPGQGLQFLFEYFSETQRNKGNFPGRFSGRQFSNSRSEMNVSTLELGDSALYLCASSRGAGRSYEQYFGPGTRLTVT.

Many counts were recorded for this clonotype. The chain joins TRBV20-1 to TRBJ2-5, with 7 bases matching TRBD2. Germline values: CDR1 DFQATT, CDR2 SNEGSKA (reference sequence). Losses at the gene ends were 6 bases for V and 2 bases for J; bases not matched to a gene: 12. This CDR3 is built from 15 residues. The CDR3 loop is CSALPVGRGQETQYF. DNA of the CDR3: TGCAGTGCCCTCCCTGTCGGGCGGGGGCAAGAGACCCAGTACTTC.

This clonotype turned up a few times. A read error may explain this, as a much larger clone is one base away. The chain has TRBV6-1 and TRBJ2-7; TRBD1 aligns across 9 bases. The CDR3 length is 15 residues. Germline CDR1 MNHNS, CDR2 SASEGT. V gave up 8 bases and J gave up 1 base; unmatched junction bases: 9. CDR3 sequence reads: CASGPGQGISYEQYF. The CDR3 DNA reads as TGTGCCAGCGGACCGGGACAGGGAATATCCTACGAGCAGTACTTC.

The chain couples TRBV7-6 to TRBJ2-1; 8 positions agree with TRBD2. There are 15 residues in the CDR3. Germline CDR1 and CDR2: SGHVS and FNYEAQ. The trim removed 5 bases at V and 3 bases at J, leaving 6 bases unmatched. This CDR3 is CASSPPGGGYNEQFF. In DNA, the CDR3 is TGTGCCAGCAGCCCCCCCGGGGGGGGCTACAATGAGCAGTTCTTC.

The chain links TRBV19 to TRBJ1-2; D remains ambiguous. V was cut by 7 bases and J by 2 bases, with 23 bases left in between. Germline V gene lookup returns CDR1 LNHDA and CDR2 SQIVND (reference sequence). The CDR3 sequence is 17 residues long. The chain's CDR3 is CASTPSAGRARNYGYTF. The DNA of the CDR3 is TGTGCCAGTACCCCCTCGGCAGGTAGGGCTCGCAACTATGGCTACACCTTC.

This clonotype has at least ten counts. This chain connects TRBV5-1 to TRBJ1-4; no definite D call. Germline assignment: CDR1 SGHRS and CDR2 YFSETQ. The V end was cut by 4 bases, the J end by 1 base, with 8 bases between. This CDR3 is 14 amino acids long. Here the CDR3 reads CASSRDLTNEKLFF. The CDR3 nucleotides read TGCGCCAGCAGCCGGGATCTAACTAATGAAAAACTGTTTTTT.

For the CDR3, the DNA is TGTGCCAGCAGACGGAATAGCGGGGGGGCGGGGAATGAGCAGTTCTTC. This sequence encodes CASRRNSGGAGNEQFF. V gene TRBV12-3 or TRBV12-4 combines with J gene TRBJ2-1; 11 bases align to TRBD2. There are 16 residues in the CDR3. After removal of 6 bases from V and 7 bases from J, the junction contained 11 bases not matched to a gene.

The chain joins TRBV6-1 to TRBJ1-4, with D hard to call. The CDR3 is 13 residues long. Germline CDR1 MNHNS, CDR2 SASEGT. Trimming removed 7 bases from V and 4 bases from J, with 10 bases in between. This CDR3 is CASMRALNEKLFF. The CDR3 nucleotides read TGTGCCAGCATGAGGGCCCTTAATGAAAAACTGTTTTTT.

This clonotype occurred many times. The chain links TRBV4-2 to TRBJ2-1; no definite D call. Germline assignment: CDR1 LGHNA and CDR2 YNFKEQ. The CDR3 totals 13 residues. V dropped 4 bases and J dropped 0 bases, with 4 bases sitting between them. In DNA form, the CDR3 reads TGTGCCAGCAGCCGTAGCTCCTACAATGAGCAGTTCTTC. Translation gives CASSRSSYNEQFF.